The 21 T cell receptor beta chains below all came from one sample that was sequenced in a study of T cell repertoires in cytomegalovirus infection. TCRdb itself ran the reads through MiXCR, one entry per CDR3 protein. The table lists more than 200,000 distinct CDR3 sequences, less than 9.5% of them singletons. Sequencing input: PBMCs. All receptors derive from a human donor in good health (CMV status not recorded). Some clones in this sample may be carry-over from other donors' samples.

In its sample, this clonotype was seen a few times. J is TRBJ2-5 and V is TRBV6-6; 8 bases are a match to TRBD1. The germline V gene encodes CDR1 MNHNY and CDR2 SVGAGI (reference sequence). The CDR3 has 12 residues. The trim removed 7 bases at V and 5 bases at J, leaving 3 bases unmatched. CDR3 bases: TGTGCCAGCACCAGGGGGCTGGAGACCCAGTACTTC. Its protein is CASTRGLETQYF.

This clonotype was counted a few times. This sequence joins TRBV20-1 and TRBJ2-1; TRBD2 aligns across 11 bases. V trimming: 3 bases; J trimming: 4 bases; junction bases outside the gene matches: 5. Germline assignment: CDR1 DFQATT and CDR2 SNEGSKA (reference sequence). The CDR3 has 15 residues. DNA for the CDR3: TGCAGTGCTAGTGGCGTAGCGGGGGGGTACAATGAGCAGTTCTTC. Encoded protein: CSASGVAGGYNEQFF.

This clonotype was counted many times. The J gene is TRBJ1-5, the V gene TRBV19; possibly TRBD1 for D (6 bases). The germline gives CDR1 LNHDA, CDR2 SQIVND (reference sequence). Trimming shortened V by 3 bases and J by 3 bases, and 15 bases separated the two germline ends. This CDR3 spans 16 amino acids. CDR3 DNA sequence: TGTGCCAGTAGTATCCCTTGGGGGGGCTACAATCAGCCCCAGCATTTT. It translates to CASSIPWGGYNQPQHF.

The table lists this clonotype with many counts. The gene calls are TRBV7-2 and TRBJ2-4; D is perhaps TRBD2 (6 bases). Trimming shortened V by 5 bases and J by 6 bases, and 11 bases separated the two germline ends. Per the germline V gene, CDR1 is SGHTA and CDR2 is FQGNSA. CDR3 length: 13 amino acids. The CDR3 DNA sequence: TGTGCCAGCAGCACCGTCGGGGGAAACATTCAGTACTTC. It encodes CASSTVGGNIQYF.

The chain links TRBV3-1 to TRBJ2-2; 7 bases match TRBD2. Germline CDR1 reads LGHDT; CDR2 reads YNNKEL (reference sequence). The V segment lost 4 bases and the J segment 5 bases; nucleotides outside the gene matches: 7. The CDR3 has 15 amino acids. The chain's CDR3 is CASSPSRGGTGELFF. For the CDR3, the DNA is TGTGCCAGCAGCCCTTCTAGGGGAGGGACCGGGGAGCTGTTTTTT.

The table lists this clonotype with many counts. The chain links TRBV11-3 to TRBJ1-1; TRBD1 matches 7 bases. The germline V gene encodes CDR1 SGHNT and CDR2 YENEEA. Germline trimming cut 8 bases from V and 3 bases from J; bases unmatched to any gene: 9. CDR3 size: 14 residues. In DNA, the CDR3 is TGTGCCAGCTGTTGGAGGGGGCCCGACACTGAAGCTTTCTTT. It yields the protein CASCWRGPDTEAFF. Complete variable domain (other parts from reference TRBV11-3 and TRBJ1-1): EAGVVQSPRYKIIEKKQPVAFWCNPISGHNTLYWYLQNLGQGPELLIRYENEEAVDDSQLPKDRFSAERLKGVDSTLKIQPAELGDSAVYLCASCWRGPDTEAFFGQGTRLTVV.

This clonotype was counted many times. This chain uses TRBV7-2 with TRBJ1-2; 8 bases map to TRBD1. The V gene end was trimmed by 0 bases and the J gene end by 8 bases; junction bases not matched to a gene: 14. Germline loops: CDR1 SGHTA, CDR2 FQGNSA. This CDR3 contains 17 residues. In DNA form, the CDR3 reads TGTGCCAGCAGCTTAGCGGTATTGAACCAGGGGGCTCGGGGCTACACCTTC. Its protein product is CASSLAVLNQGARGYTF.

This chain links TRBV18 with TRBJ2-1; D may be TRBD2 (5 bases). CDR1 is KGHSH, CDR2 LQKENI, per germline. There are 12 residues in the CDR3. Trimming removed 2 bases at V and 15 bases at J, with 14 bases between. The CDR3 sequence: CASSPASGVGFF. CDR3 in DNA: TGTGCCAGCTCACCAGCGAGCGGCGTCGGGTTCTTC.

The chain uses TRBV19 and TRBJ1-6, with 7 bases identical to TRBD1. The CDR3 extends over 14 amino acids. The J segment lost 7 bases and the V segment lost 5 bases, leaving 5 bases of the junction unmatched. Looked up from germline, CDR1 is LNHDA and CDR2 is SQIVND (reference sequence). Here the CDR3 reads CASSPGTENSPLHF. CDR3 DNA: TGTGCCAGTAGTCCCGGGACAGAAAATTCACCCCTCCACTTT.

A note on this clonotype: This sequence may be a read error, since a much larger clone differs from it by one base. This chain joins TRBV12-3 or TRBV12-4 and TRBJ2-7; D may be TRBD1 (5 bases). V gave up 6 bases and J gave up 4 bases, with 13 bases separating them. The length of the CDR3 is 13 residues. The CDR3 sequence is CASRLAPGYEQYF. In DNA, the CDR3 is TGTGCCAGCAGATTGGCACCAGGGTACGAGCAGTACTTC.

The chain uses TRBV7-8 and TRBJ2-2; 7 positions match TRBD1. Trimming at V came to 5 bases and at J to 6 bases, leaving 6 bases not matched to a gene. The CDR3 extends over 14 amino acids. Germline lookup yields CDR1 SGHVS and CDR2 FQNEAQ. This CDR3 is CASSNPQGAGELFF. CDR3 coding DNA: TGTGCCAGCAGCAATCCTCAGGGGGCCGGGGAGCTGTTTTTT.

In this sample, this clonotype turned up a few times. This chain joins TRBV12-3 or TRBV12-4 and TRBJ1-2, with D possibly TRBD1 on 6 matching bases. This CDR3 spans 13 amino acids. V lost 5 bases and J 8 bases, leaving 15 bases between the germline ends. In DNA, the CDR3 is TGTGCCAGCAGTGGCCAGGGGCTGAGGGGCTACACCTTC. Its protein product is CASSGQGLRGYTF.

A single count supports this clonotype. J is TRBJ2-1 and V is TRBV14, with no clear D. The CDR3 runs to 12 residues. With 8 bases removed from V and 8 bases from J, the gap between germline ends came to 13 bases. CDR1 and CDR2 from the germline V gene are SGHDN and FVKESK. The chain's CDR3 is CASGPTWYEQFF. The CDR3 coding sequence is TGTGCCAGCGGTCCCACATGGTATGAGCAGTTCTTC. The whole variable domain, remainder taken from reference TRBV14 and TRBJ2-1, is EAGVTQFPSHSVIEKGQTVTLRCDPISGHDNLYWYRRVMGKEIKFLLHFVKESKQDESGMPNNRFLAERTGGTYSTLKVQPAELEDSGVYFCASGPTWYEQFFGPGTRLTVL.

The genes are TRBV11-3 and TRBJ2-7; no definite D call. This CDR3 region has 12 residues. Trimming pared 5 bases from V and 7 bases from J, leaving 12 bases between. The germline V gene encodes CDR1 SGHNT and CDR2 YENEEA. Written as DNA, the CDR3 is TGTGCCAGCAGCCCCGTAATGGGGGAGCAGTACTTC. Translated: CASSPVMGEQYF.

Ten or more counts support this clonotype. V is TRBV6-2 or TRBV6-3 and J is TRBJ2-2; 7 bases align to TRBD2. This CDR3 region has 14 residues. Germline V CDR1 and CDR2: MNHEY, SVGEGT. V was clipped by 6 bases and J by 6 bases; unmatched bases: 7. The CDR3 sequence: CASRREGSSGELFF. CDR3 coding DNA: TGTGCCAGCAGAAGGGAGGGGTCATCCGGGGAGCTGTTTTTT.

This clonotype appeared a few times. This chain joins TRBV5-1 and TRBJ1-2; D possibly corresponds to TRBD1 (5 bases). The CDR3 contains 15 residues. The V end was cut by 4 bases, the J end by 2 bases, with 15 bases between. Looked up from germline, CDR1 is SGHRS and CDR2 is YFSETQ. CDR3 bases: TGCGCCAGCAGCCCGGGGGAAACCTCGAACTATGGCTACACCTTC. Amino acid sequence: CASSPGETSNYGYTF.

This clonotype was seen many times. In DNA, the CDR3 is TGTGCCAGCAGCCCTTTAGGCTACACCCTGAACACCGGGGAGCTGTTTTTT. Amino acid sequence: CASSPLGYTLNTGELFF. This rearrangement joins TRBV7-2 to TRBJ2-2; no reliable D call. V lost 5 bases and J lost 1, with 17 bases in between. Germline assignment: CDR1 SGHTA and CDR2 FQGNSA. The CDR3 extends over 17 amino acids. Full variable domain (missing parts from reference TRBV7-2 and TRBJ2-2): GAGVSQSPSNKVTEKGKDVELRCDPISGHTALYWYRQSLGQGLEFLIYFQGNSAPDKSGLPSDRFSAERTGGSVSTLTIQRTQQEDSAVYLCASSPLGYTLNTGELFFGEGSRLTVL.

The chain carries TRBV20-1 and TRBJ1-2, with D unresolved. CDR1 is DFQATT, CDR2 SNEGSKA, per germline (reference sequence). Trimming removed 5 bases at V and 8 bases at J, with 18 bases between. This CDR3 spans 13 amino acids. CDR3 in DNA: TGCAGTGCTCAACCGGGGAACCTGGGAGGCTACACCTTC. Translated, it gives CSAQPGNLGGYTF.

Ten or more counts support this clonotype. This CDR3 reads CAISDPGEVGTEAFF. DNA of the CDR3: TGTGCCATCAGTGATCCAGGGGAAGTGGGGACTGAAGCTTTCTTT. The chain joins TRBV10-3 to TRBJ1-1; maybe TRBD1 (6 bases). The length of the CDR3 is 15 residues. V lost 3 bases and J lost 5, with 16 bases in between. CDR1 is ENHRY and CDR2 is SYGVKD in the germline V gene.

In its sample, this clonotype was seen many times. The chain joins TRBV6-1 to TRBJ2-7; 9 bases are a match to TRBD1. J was trimmed by 2 bases and V by 3 bases; bases with no gene match: 5. The CDR3 length is 15 residues. Germline-derived CDR1 and CDR2 are MNHNS and SASEGT. The DNA of the CDR3 is TGTGCCAGCAGTGAGAGACAGGGGGGGGCCTACGAGCAGTACTTC. Translated: CASSERQGGAYEQYF.

The sample holds a few counts of this clonotype. The chain carries TRBV7-2 and TRBJ2-1; 10 nucleotides align to TRBD1. This CDR3 region has 16 residues. Germline V gives CDR1 SGHTA, CDR2 FQGNSA. With 5 bases clipped from V and 8 bases from J, the junction kept 12 bases outside the gene matches. In DNA form, the CDR3 reads TGTGCCAGCAGCGAGTTGGACAGGGGGGACTGGGATGAGCAGTTCTTC. Protein: CASSELDRGDWDEQFF.